This T cell receptor beta chain came from a study of blood T cell repertoires in COVID-19. The data were produced by immunoSEQ multiplex PCR, yet TCRdb's version contains in-frame clones alone and is incomplete. The profile covers 100,000 or so clones, with 80% to 95% appearing a single time and 5.7% taken by the ten largest. This clone came up once. The CDR3 runs 15 residues. Trimming removed 5 bases from V and 3 bases from J; junction bases left unmatched: 6. Germline V lookup: CDR1 SGHVS, CDR2 FNYEAQ. The source is a man over 45 with active COVID-19. The chain carries TRBV7-6 and TRBJ2-7; 11 bases are shared with TRBD2. The source material was peripheral blood. In DNA form, the CDR3 reads TGTGCCAGCAGCCAAGGACTAGCGGGCCTCTACGAGCAGTACTTC. Translation: CASSQGLAGLYEQYF.